This T cell receptor beta chain was found in a study of CD8 T cells in ankylosing spondylitis listed by TCRdb under 2017. Background on the whole study: The study profiled T cell receptor beta repertoires in healthy donors and ankylosing spondylitis patients to find disease-linked TCR variants. The full study cohort comprised about 24 ankylosing spondylitis patients and 85 to 120 healthy donors. Peripheral blood was sampled, and synovial fluid was additionally collected from ankylosing spondylitis patients.

Notes on this clonotype: The antigen this receptor binds is unknown. No much larger clone is present one base from it, and per-base qualities are unavailable.

The listed sequencing device is Illumina HiSeq 2500. TCR beta libraries were prepared by quantitative 5'-RACE with molecular barcodes. On the authors' methods: Disease-linked TCR variants were identified with a new computational method built on a probabilistic model of VDJ rearrangement. TCRdb trimmed public reads at Q25 via fastp, called clones via MiXCR and kept in-frame beta chains. A single entry per CDR3 protein holds the most common genes and DNA from its merged rows. The V and J calls and clone size come from TCRdb's table, not from the authors' own analysis. The sample table holds over 130,000 distinct CDR3 sequences, of which about 42% were seen once. The top ten hold nearly 15% of the sample. Findings and caveats that apply to the study as a whole: The disease-linked clones were reported to be significantly enriched in matched synovial fluid samples from ankylosing spondylitis patients. Some motif variants were previously reported in synovial fluid and blood of reactive arthritis patients, suggesting common disease-initiation mechanisms. The disease-linked clones showed a CD8+ phenotype and occurred at relatively low frequencies in peripheral blood. Blood from ankylosing spondylitis patients appeared to be characterized by a TCR beta motif made up of several highly homologous amino acid variants.

Synovial fluid samples were matched to blood samples from the same ankylosing spondylitis patients. Sequencing input: synovial fluid, either unsorted or a sorted T cell fraction (not recorded which). This TCR derives from a male donor with ankylosing spondylitis.

The base sequence is TGTGCCAGCAGCCCACCAGGGGGACAGCCCTACCCAGATACGCAGTATTTT. Its coded protein is CASSPPGGQPYPDTQYF. The chain links TRBV28 with TRBJ2-3, with 7 junctional bases fitting TRBD1. The CDR3 starts with the cysteine, ends with the phenylalanine, and has 17 residues. Here the CDR3 DNA is all that survives: 51 bases in frame from base 1. CDR1 and CDR2 are drawn from the germline V gene: MDHEN, SYDVKM. The germline V and J ends show losses of 6 bases and 4 bases respectively, and no gene match explains 16 bases of the junction.